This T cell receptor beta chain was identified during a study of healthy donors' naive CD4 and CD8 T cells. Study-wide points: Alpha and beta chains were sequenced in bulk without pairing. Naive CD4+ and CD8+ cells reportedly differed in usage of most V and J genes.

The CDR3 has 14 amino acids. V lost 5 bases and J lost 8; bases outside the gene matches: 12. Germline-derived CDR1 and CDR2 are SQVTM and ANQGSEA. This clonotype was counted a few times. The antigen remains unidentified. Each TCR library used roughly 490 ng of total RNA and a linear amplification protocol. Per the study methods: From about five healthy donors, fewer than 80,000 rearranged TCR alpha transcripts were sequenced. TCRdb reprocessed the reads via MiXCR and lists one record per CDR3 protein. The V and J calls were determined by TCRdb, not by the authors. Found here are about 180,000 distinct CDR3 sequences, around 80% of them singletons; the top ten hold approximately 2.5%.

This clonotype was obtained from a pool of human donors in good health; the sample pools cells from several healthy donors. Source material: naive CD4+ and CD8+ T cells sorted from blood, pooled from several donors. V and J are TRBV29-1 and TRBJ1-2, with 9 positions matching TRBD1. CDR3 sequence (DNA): TGCAGCGTTACCCCACAGGGGGCCCGGGAGGGCTACACCTTC. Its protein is CSVTPQGAREGYTF.